This T cell receptor beta chain derives from a study of blood T cells in healthy people across ages. The study's findings and limits: In the absence of known donor CMV status, changes in expanded clonotypes were possibly confounded.

Comments on this clonotype: The antigen is unknown.

The use of a sample-barcoded 5' primer and a J-beta primer mix characterized a second PCR of roughly 6 to 11 cycles. A tag from a template-switch adaptor with 12 random nucleotides marked each cDNA molecule. TCRdb ran MiXCR on the 5' RACE reads and lists one entry per CDR3 protein. Among approximately 800,000 distinct CDR3 sequences, 20% to 30% were seen once, and the ten largest hold roughly 3.1%. Peripheral blood from each donor was collected in a volume of 9.5 to 10 milliliters. This CDR3 is 16 amino acids long. Germline CDR1 reads SGHRS; CDR2 reads YFSETQ. V lost 1 base, J lost 4 bases, and 4 bases stayed unmatched. The same sample was also used in a study of T cells of mothers and their children. That work states: In both related and unrelated pairs, TCR recombination output is shaped similarly by thymic selection.

Source material: blood. The sequence derives from a boy aged 5 to 17 in good health. The chain links TRBV5-1 to TRBJ2-2, with TRBD2 matching over 10 bases. In DNA, the CDR3 is TGCGCCAGCAGCTTGCTAGCGGGGGACCTCACCGGGGAGCTGTTTTTT. This sequence encodes CASSLLAGDLTGELFF.